This TCR beta chain was obtained from a study of blood T cell repertoires in COVID-19. Across the whole study: COVID-19 samples collected from the United States, Italy and Spain covered acute and convalescent phases.

In the source study's methods: Amplification of reference gene primers was used by the study to estimate nucleated cell counts. This table comes from immunoSEQ multiplex PCR, and its TCRdb copy is limited to in-frame clones, with some not included. Clonal size and the V and J genes are those of that table, whereas D and trimming came from the DNA. This sample has 150,000 to 200,000 clones, with roughly 90% found just once. Which cohort a participant joined came from the clinical history participants gave. Donors in Cohort 3 who had recovered were those with two negative PCRs, healthcare professional clearance, or resolution of their symptoms. The clonotype comes from a woman between 18 and 30 years old who had recovered from COVID-19. The sequencing input was PBMCs or T cells enriched from blood (not recorded which).

The CDR3 DNA reads as TGCGCCAGCAGCTCCCGGCCAGGGGCGAACACCGGGGAGCTGTTTTTT. Amino acid sequence: CASSSRPGANTGELFF. The chain carries TRBV5-1 and TRBJ2-2; tentatively, D is TRBD1 (6 bases). The germline V and J ends were trimmed by 3 bases and 0 bases, with 12 bases remaining between them. Germline CDR1 reads SGHRS; CDR2 reads YFSETQ. The CDR3 contains 16 residues.